Shown below are 9 T cell receptor beta chains from a single sample sequenced in a study of CD8+ T cells in alopecia areata. Treatment described: oral pan-JAK inhibitor, 5-10 mg twice daily. cDNA serving as the sequencing template came from extracted, reverse transcribed RNA. Assay used: immunoSEQ multiplex PCR; TCRdb lists only in-frame clones, some missing. The table shows roughly 220,000 clones, with around two fifths occurring only once. This specimen consisted of CD4+ T cells sorted from blood, obtained at approximately week 31, from a patient treated with tofacitinib. All receptors derive from a human donor with alopecia areata.

This chain connects TRBV29-1 to TRBJ2-2; the D gene is possibly TRBD1 (6 bases). Germline CDR1 reads SQVTM; CDR2 reads ANQGSEA. The V gene lost 7 bases and the J gene lost 2 bases, with 14 bases spanning the gap. CDR3 length equals 14 residues. The CDR3 here is CSAVTGPNTGELFF. The CDR3 coding sequence is TGCAGCGCCGTGACAGGACCTAACACCGGGGAGCTGTTTTTT.

The CDR3 spells CASSFYDGELFF. CDR3 DNA sequence: TGTGCCAGCAGCTTTTACGACGGGGAGCTGTTTTTT. The J gene is TRBJ2-2, the V gene TRBV7-9; D unresolved. In germline, CDR1 is SEHNR, CDR2 FQNEAQ (reference sequence). This CDR3 region has 12 residues. Trimming cost V 3 bases and J 7 bases, with 6 bases left between them.

The gene calls are TRBV7-6 and TRBJ1-2; 8 positions match TRBD1. The J segment lost 7 bases and the V segment lost 6 bases, leaving 4 bases of the junction unmatched. CDR1 and CDR2 (germline): SGHVS, FNYEAQ. CDR3 length: 12 amino acids. The CDR3 DNA is TGTGCCAGCAGTCCGGACAGGGCTGGCTACACCTTC. Amino acid sequence: CASSPDRAGYTF.

The rearrangement joins TRBV2 to TRBJ1-2, with unresolved D. This CDR3 region has 14 residues. Trimming removed 1 base from V and 5 bases from J, with 11 bases in between. Per the germline V gene, CDR1 is SNHLY and CDR2 is FYNNEI. In DNA form, the CDR3 reads TGTGCCAGCAGTGAAGGGCGAGAACTATATGGCTACACCTTC. Its translation: CASSEGRELYGYTF.

The genes are TRBV5-1 and TRBJ2-5; D gene uncertain. The CDR3 extends over 11 amino acids. V was cut by 3 bases and J by 9 bases, with 9 bases left in between. Per the germline V gene, CDR1 is SGHRS and CDR2 is YFSETQ. The CDR3 reads CASSSDRAQYF. CDR3 DNA: TGCGCCAGCAGCTCGGACCGGGCCCAGTACTTC.

This rearrangement joins TRBV10-3 to TRBJ2-7, with 7 bases aligning to TRBD1. Trimming removed 11 bases from V and 3 bases from J; junction bases left unmatched: 10. The germline gives CDR1 ENHRY, CDR2 SYGVKD. CDR3 length equals 13 residues. Here the CDR3 DNA reads TGTGCCTCCGCCCCAGGGACAGACTACGAGCAGTACTTC. It specifies CASAPGTDYEQYF.

The chain uses TRBV25-1 and TRBJ1-1, with TRBD1 identical over 8 bases. The V and J ends lost 5 bases and 6 bases, in that order; junction bases with no gene match: 8. CDR3 length equals 14 residues. The germline V gene encodes CDR1 MGHDK and CDR2 SYGVNS. The CDR3 protein is CASSYGTGGSEAFF. The DNA for the CDR3 is TGTGCCAGCAGTTACGGGACAGGTGGGTCTGAAGCTTTCTTT.

This clone was seen a few times. The chain joins TRBV29-1 to TRBJ1-3; TRBD1 is a possible D gene (6 bases). CDR3 size: 13 residues. The ends were cut back, 1 base at V and 4 bases at J, with 8 bases in the middle. Germline values: CDR1 SQVTM, CDR2 ANQGSEA. The CDR3 DNA follows: TGCAGCGTTGAAGCGGGGGCCGGAAACACCATATATTTT. Translating it yields CSVEAGAGNTIYF.

The V and J genes are TRBV27 and TRBJ2-5; D gene ambiguous. The CDR3 contains 14 residues. From germline, CDR1 is MNHEY and CDR2 SMNVEV (reference sequence). Trimming cost V 5 bases and J 5 bases, with 15 bases left between them. In nucleotides, the CDR3 is TGTGCCAGCAGTCCGCTACGACAAGCGGAGACCCAGTACTTC. Its translation: CASSPLRQAETQYF.